These 21 T cell receptor beta chains were all obtained from the same sample, sequenced in a study of cytomegalovirus exposure and HLA in healthy donors. TCRdb's copy holds only in-frame clones and misses some; the assay was immunoSEQ multiplex PCR. The sample holds hundreds of thousands of clones, 70% to 90% seen once. Specimen: PBMCs. The receptors come from a woman under 30 in good health and CMV-seronegative.

V and J are TRBV27 and TRBJ1-6, with D unclear. The V end was cut by 6 bases, the J end by 9 bases, with 15 bases between. Germline CDR1 and CDR2: MNHEY and SMNVEV (reference sequence). The CDR3 loop spans 14 amino acids. The CDR3 loop reads CASSPPGIGSPLHF. For the CDR3, the DNA is TGTGCCAGCAGCCCACCGGGGATCGGTTCACCCCTCCACTTT.

The chain carries TRBV13 and TRBJ1-2, with D unresolved. CDR1 PRHDT and CDR2 FYEKMQ come from the germline V gene (reference sequence). Trimming removed 3 bases at V and 6 bases at J, with 17 bases between. This CDR3 is built from 15 residues. As DNA, the CDR3 is TGTGCCAGCAGCTTGGGCCCGGAGGGTTTGGATGGCTACACCTTC. Translating it yields CASSLGPEGLDGYTF.

The rearrangement uses TRBV9 and TRBJ2-3; D ambiguous. This CDR3 is 15 amino acids long. Trimming pared 3 bases from V and 0 bases from J, leaving 11 bases between. CDR1 is SGDLS, CDR2 YYNGEE, per germline. CDR3 residues: CASSAAWASTDTQYF. CDR3 DNA sequence: TGTGCCAGCAGCGCCGCGTGGGCTAGCACAGATACGCAGTATTTT.

The CDR3, as DNA: TGTGCCAGCAGCCTGCGTCGGGACAGGGCCACCGGGGAGCTGTTTTTT. Amino acids: CASSLRRDRATGELFF. The chain carries TRBV7-9 and TRBJ2-2, with 9 bases aligning to TRBD1. The trim removed 5 bases at V and 4 bases at J, leaving 8 bases unmatched. The CDR3 sequence is 16 residues long. Germline assignment: CDR1 SEHNR and CDR2 FQNEAQ (reference sequence).

The J gene is TRBJ2-7, the V gene TRBV7-8, with a tentative D call TRBD1 (6 bases). Germline V lookup: CDR1 SGHVS, CDR2 FQNEAQ. The germline V and J ends were trimmed by 3 bases and 6 bases, with 9 bases remaining between them. The CDR3 has 12 residues. This CDR3 is CASSFRDIEQYF. As DNA, the CDR3 is TGTGCCAGCAGCTTCCGGGACATCGAGCAGTACTTC.

J is TRBJ1-3 and V is TRBV6-5; TRBD1 agrees at 9 bases. Germline values: CDR1 MNHEY, CDR2 SVGAGI. Trimming cost V 3 bases and J 4 bases; bases outside gene matches: 7. The CDR3 consists of 16 residues. The CDR3 DNA sequence: TGTGCCAGCAGTTATCTGGGGACAGGGTCGGGAAACACCATATATTTT. Translated: CASSYLGTGSGNTIYF.

This clone was seen once. V gene TRBV30 combines with J gene TRBJ1-4, with 7 positions matching TRBD1. Germline CDR1 and CDR2: GTSNPN and SVGIG (reference sequence). V shed 3 bases, J shed 3 bases, and the junction held 10 bases outside the gene matches. This CDR3 spans 16 amino acids. CDR3 residues: CAWRGGIQGANEKLFF. CDR3 DNA: TGTGCCTGGAGAGGAGGAATTCAGGGGGCTAATGAAAAACTGTTTTTT.

J is TRBJ2-7 and V is TRBV9, with 10 positions matching TRBD2. This CDR3 is built from 16 residues. With 0 bases clipped from V and 5 bases from J, the junction kept 8 bases outside the gene matches. Germline CDR1 and CDR2: SGDLS and YYNGEE. CDR3 loop: CASSVDLAGVLNEQYF. CDR3 DNA: TGTGCCAGCAGCGTAGACCTAGCGGGAGTTCTTAACGAGCAGTACTTC. Complete variable domain (other parts from reference TRBV9 and TRBJ2-7): DSGVTQTPKHLITATGQRVTLRCSPRSGDLSVYWYQQSLDQGLQFLIQYYNGEERAKGNILERFSAQQFPDLHSELNLSSLELGDSALYFCASSVDLAGVLNEQYFGPGTRLTVT.

V and J are TRBV18 and TRBJ1-1, with D maybe TRBD1 (6 bases). Germline V lookup: CDR1 KGHSH, CDR2 LQKENI. This CDR3 contains 15 residues. Trimming pared 3 bases from V and 1 base from J, leaving 12 bases between. The CDR3 nucleotides read TGTGCCAGCTCACCCTGGGGGCAGGGGAACACTGAAGCTTTCTTT. The encoded protein is CASSPWGQGNTEAFF.

In its sample, this clone was seen a few times. The chain employs TRBV28 and TRBJ1-5, with D possibly matching TRBD1 (6 bases). Germline-derived CDR1 and CDR2 are MDHEN and SYDVKM. CDR3 length: 14 amino acids. V gave up 6 bases and J gave up 5 bases, with 14 bases separating them. The CDR3 DNA reads as TGTGCCAGCAGCGGCCACAGGGCCCATCAGCCCCAGCATTTT. As protein: CASSGHRAHQPQHF.

This chain connects TRBV13 to TRBJ2-3; TRBD2 matches 7 bases. The germline CDR1 and CDR2 sequences are PRHDT and FYEKMQ (reference sequence). V shed 3 bases and J 5 bases; nucleotides not matched to a gene: 8. The CDR3 loop spans 15 amino acids. CDR3 coding DNA: TGTGCCAGCAGCTTCCCGGGAGGAAGGCGAGATACGCAGTATTTT. The encoded protein is CASSFPGGRRDTQYF.

This chain joins TRBV7-8 and TRBJ2-1; D is undetermined. The germline V and J ends were trimmed by 1 base and 4 bases, with 8 bases remaining between them. Germline lookup yields CDR1 SGHVS and CDR2 FQNEAQ. There are 14 residues in the CDR3. In DNA form, the CDR3 reads TGTGCCAGCAGCTTAGAACCCAGATACAATGAGCAGTTCTTC. It translates to CASSLEPRYNEQFF.

Points on this clone: The conserved phenylalanine or tryptophan is not found at the CDR3 terminus, so this likely reflects a read error. No DNA is shown, since the ends of the CDR3 on it are uncertain; the CDR3 is the one TCRdb lists. The chain joins TRBV28 to TRBJ1-2. Germline V gene lookup returns CDR1 MDHEN and CDR2 SYDVKM. The CDR3 contains 11 residues when both ends are counted. The CDR3 sequence: CASSLLGGASG.

V and J are TRBV5-1 and TRBJ1-2; maybe TRBD1 (6 bases). Germline V gives CDR1 SGHRS, CDR2 YFSETQ. Trimming took off 2 bases at V and 2 bases at J, with 10 bases between the two ends. The CDR3 extends over 14 amino acids. Here the CDR3 DNA reads TGCGCCAGCAGCTTTCGGGACACCAACTATGGCTACACCTTC. Amino acid sequence: CASSFRDTNYGYTF.

The chain is built from TRBV12-5 and TRBJ1-2; D perhaps matches TRBD1 (5 bases). Deletions cut 4 bases from V and 7 bases from J, with 16 bases between. Per germline, CDR1 LGHNT and CDR2 FRNRAP. This CDR3 is 14 amino acids long. The CDR3 sequence is CASGSGGGIGGYTF. The CDR3 nucleotides read TGTGCTAGTGGTTCTGGGGGGGGAATCGGTGGCTACACCTTC.

The J gene is TRBJ2-5, the V gene TRBV19; 10 positions agree with TRBD2. Trimming took 3 bases from V and 4 from J; bases not matched to a gene: 8. The CDR3 has 16 amino acids. Germline assignment: CDR1 LNHDA and CDR2 SQIVND (reference sequence). The CDR3 loop reads CASSIGLAGEGETQYF. The CDR3 nucleotides are TGTGCCAGTAGTATCGGGCTAGCGGGAGAGGGAGAGACCCAGTACTTC. The full variable domain, completed using reference TRBV19 and TRBJ2-5, is DGGITQSPKYLFRKEGQNVTLSCEQNLNHDAMYWYRQDPGQGLRLIYYSQIVNDFQKGDIAEGYSVSREKKESFPLTVTSAQKNPTAFYLCASSIGLAGEGETQYFGPGTRLLVL.

The rearrangement uses TRBV6-1 and TRBJ2-5, with TRBD2 matching over 12 bases. The CDR3 runs 15 residues. Germline V gene sequence: CDR1 MNHNS, CDR2 SASEGT. V was pared by 4 bases and J by 3 bases, with 3 bases of the junction left unmatched. This CDR3 reads CASSVLAGGEETQYF. CDR3 DNA sequence: TGTGCCAGCAGTGTGCTAGCGGGAGGGGAAGAGACCCAGTACTTC.

The gene calls are TRBV20-1 and TRBJ2-1; no definite D call. V was shortened by 5 bases and J by 9 bases, with 11 bases between the two germline ends. CDR3 size: 11 residues. The germline CDR1 and CDR2 sequences are DFQATT and SNEGSKA (reference sequence). CDR3 sequence: CSAPLTIEQFF. In DNA form, the CDR3 reads TGCAGTGCTCCCCTGACAATTGAGCAGTTCTTC.

The J gene is TRBJ2-7, the V gene TRBV7-9, with D tentatively TRBD2 (6 bases). CDR1 is SEHNR, CDR2 FQNEAQ, per germline (reference sequence). CDR3 size: 15 residues. V was trimmed by 5 bases and J by 6 bases, leaving 20 bases between them. This CDR3 reads CASSPRGTRAAEQYF. For the CDR3, the DNA is TGTGCCAGCAGCCCGCGGGGTACCAGGGCGGCCGAGCAGTACTTC.

The chain links TRBV28 to TRBJ2-3; tentatively, D is TRBD2 (5 bases). The CDR3 sequence is 17 residues long. Trimming pared 2 bases from V and 0 bases from J, leaving 15 bases between. Germline lookup yields CDR1 MDHEN and CDR2 SYDVKM. CDR3 amino acids: CASSLQLVGISTDTQYF. CDR3 nucleotide sequence: TGTGCCAGCAGTTTACAATTAGTCGGGATTAGCACAGATACGCAGTATTTT.

This clone was recorded only once. The CDR3 region has the DNA TGTGCCAGCAGCTCAGGACGGGGAACCTCTAACTATGGCTACACCTTC. It is translated as CASSSGRGTSNYGYTF. The chain combines TRBV7-9 with TRBJ1-2; D is ambiguous. The CDR3 spans 16 residues. Germline assignment: CDR1 SEHNR and CDR2 FQNEAQ (reference sequence). The germline V and J ends were trimmed by 4 bases and 0 bases, with 15 bases remaining between them.